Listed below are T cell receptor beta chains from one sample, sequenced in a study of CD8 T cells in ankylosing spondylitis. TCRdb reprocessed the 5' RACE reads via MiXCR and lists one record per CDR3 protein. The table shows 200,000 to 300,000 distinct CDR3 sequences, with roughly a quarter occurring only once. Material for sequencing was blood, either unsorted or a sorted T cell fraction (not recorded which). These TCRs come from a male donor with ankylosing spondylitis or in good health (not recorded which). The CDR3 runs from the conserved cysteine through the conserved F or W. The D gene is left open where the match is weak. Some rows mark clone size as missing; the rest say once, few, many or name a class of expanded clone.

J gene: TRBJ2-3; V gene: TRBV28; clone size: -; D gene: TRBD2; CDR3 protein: CASSFALAGGTDTQYF; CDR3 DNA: TGTGCCAGCAGTTTTGCGCTAGCGGGGGGCACAGATACGCAGTATTTT
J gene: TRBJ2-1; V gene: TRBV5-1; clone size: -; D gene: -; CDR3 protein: CASSGSAGEQFF; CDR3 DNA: TGCGCCAGCAGTGGTTCAGCTGGCGAGCAGTTCTTC
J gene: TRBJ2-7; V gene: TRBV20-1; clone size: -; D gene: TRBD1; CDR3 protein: CSATTDRGLGEQYF; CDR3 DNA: TGCAGTGCTACCACCGACAGGGGGCTTGGCGAGCAGTACTTC
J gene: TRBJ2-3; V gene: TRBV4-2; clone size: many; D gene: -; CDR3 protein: CASSQDPSSTDTQYF; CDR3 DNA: TGTGCCAGCAGCCAAGACCCGTCTAGCACAGATACGCAGTATTTT
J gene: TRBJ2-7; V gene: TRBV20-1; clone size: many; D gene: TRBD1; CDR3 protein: CSATGTGTYEQYF; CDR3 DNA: TGCAGTGCCACCGGGACAGGGACCTACGAGCAGTACTTC
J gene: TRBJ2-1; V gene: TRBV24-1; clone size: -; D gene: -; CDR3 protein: CATSGTGEDNEQFF; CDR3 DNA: TGTGCCACCAGTGGGACCGGCGAGGACAATGAGCAGTTCTTC
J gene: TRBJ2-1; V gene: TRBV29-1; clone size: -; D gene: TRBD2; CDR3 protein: CSVEWATSGENEQFF; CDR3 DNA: TGCAGCGTTGAATGGGCGACTAGCGGGGAGAATGAGCAGTTCTTC
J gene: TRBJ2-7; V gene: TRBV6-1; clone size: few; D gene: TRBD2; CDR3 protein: CASNSGGASYEQYF; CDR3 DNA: TGTGCCAGCAACAGCGGGGGGGCCTCCTACGAGCAGTACTTC
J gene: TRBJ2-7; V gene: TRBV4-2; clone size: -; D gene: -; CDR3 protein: CASSQDWVGYEQYF; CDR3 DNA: TGTGCCAGCAGCCAAGATTGGGTAGGATACGAGCAGTACTTC
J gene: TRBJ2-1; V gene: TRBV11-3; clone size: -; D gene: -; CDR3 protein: CASSLGMQEQFF; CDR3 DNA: TGTGCCAGCAGCCTAGGGATGCAGGAGCAGTTCTTC
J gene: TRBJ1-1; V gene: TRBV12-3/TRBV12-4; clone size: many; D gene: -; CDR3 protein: CASSPRGGNTEAFF; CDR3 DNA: TGTGCCAGCAGCCCCCGGGGTGGAAACACTGAAGCTTTCTTT
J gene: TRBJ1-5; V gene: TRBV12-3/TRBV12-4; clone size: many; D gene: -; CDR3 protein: CASTDSGSYQPQHF; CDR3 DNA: TGTGCCAGCACCGATAGCGGCAGCTATCAGCCCCAGCATTTT
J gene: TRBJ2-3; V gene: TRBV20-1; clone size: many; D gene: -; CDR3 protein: CSASGFRTDTQYF; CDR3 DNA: TGCAGTGCCTCAGGGTTTCGCACAGATACGCAGTATTTT
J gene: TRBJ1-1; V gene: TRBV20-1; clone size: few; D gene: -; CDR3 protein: CSARALWGMNTEAFF; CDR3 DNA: TGCAGTGCTAGAGCCCTATGGGGCATGAACACTGAAGCTTTCTTT
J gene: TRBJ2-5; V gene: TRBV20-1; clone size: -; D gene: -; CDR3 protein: CSANGQNQETQYF; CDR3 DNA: TGCAGTGCTAACGGACAAAACCAAGAGACCCAGTACTTC
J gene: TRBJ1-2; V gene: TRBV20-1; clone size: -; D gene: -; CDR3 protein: CSARDHKGDAYGYTF; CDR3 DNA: TGCAGTGCTAGAGACCACAAGGGGGACGCCTATGGCTACACCTTC
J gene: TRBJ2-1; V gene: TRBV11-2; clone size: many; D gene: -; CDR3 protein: CASSLGLVWANEQFF; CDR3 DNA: TGTGCCAGCAGCTTAGGACTAGTCTGGGCCAATGAGCAGTTCTTC
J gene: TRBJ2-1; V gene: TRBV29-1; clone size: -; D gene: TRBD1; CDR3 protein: CSVVGTGANEQFF; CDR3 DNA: TGCAGCGTTGTTGGGACAGGGGCCAATGAGCAGTTCTTC